This entry features one T cell receptor beta chain sequence. The antigen remains unidentified. The study ran its PCR with 60 Vbeta and 13 Jbeta primers. TCRdb's copy holds only in-frame clones and misses some; the assay was immunoSEQ multiplex PCR. The table shows some 150,000 clones, with about 75% occurring only once. CDR1 is SGDLS, CDR2 YYNGEE, per germline. V was trimmed by 4 bases and J by 6 bases, leaving 26 bases between them. The CDR3 totals 17 residues. The entry originates in a study of cytomegalovirus exposure and HLA in healthy donors. Study-wide results and limits: In a later analysis, donors in an Asian-associated ancestry cluster reportedly had fewer N-insertions in productive TCRs than the cohort mean.

The chain employs TRBV9 and TRBJ2-7; D is perhaps TRBD1 (5 bases). Sequencing input: PBMCs. This receptor was identified in a woman between 35 and 50 years old in good health and CMV-seronegative. The CDR3 DNA is TGTGCCAGCAGCATCTCGACTCTGGGGCTCTACAACGGCGAGCAGTACTTC. The encoded protein is CASSISTLGLYNGEQYF.